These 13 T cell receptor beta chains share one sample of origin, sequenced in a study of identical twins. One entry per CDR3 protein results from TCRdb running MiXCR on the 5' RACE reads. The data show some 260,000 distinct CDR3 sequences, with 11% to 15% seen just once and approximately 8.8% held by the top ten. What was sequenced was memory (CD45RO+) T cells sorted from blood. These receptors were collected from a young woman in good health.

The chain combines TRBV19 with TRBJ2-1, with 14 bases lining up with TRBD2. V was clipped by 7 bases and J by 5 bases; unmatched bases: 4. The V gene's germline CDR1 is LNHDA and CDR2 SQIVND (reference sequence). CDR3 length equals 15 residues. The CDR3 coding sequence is TGTGCCAGTAAGACTAGCGGGAGGGTCAACAATGAGCAGTTCTTC. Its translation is CASKTSGRVNNEQFF. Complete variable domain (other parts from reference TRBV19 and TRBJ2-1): DGGITQSPKYLFRKEGQNVTLSCEQNLNHDAMYWYRQDPGQGLRLIYYSQIVNDFQKGDIAEGYSVSREKKESFPLTVTSAQKNPTAFYLCASKTSGRVNNEQFFGPGTRLTVL.

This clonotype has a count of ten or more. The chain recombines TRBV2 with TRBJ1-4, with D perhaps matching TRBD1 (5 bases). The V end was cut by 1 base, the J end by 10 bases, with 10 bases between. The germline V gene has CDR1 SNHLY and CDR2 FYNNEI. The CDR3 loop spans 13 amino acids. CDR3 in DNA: TGTGCCAGCAGTGAAGTAATTGGGGGAAAACTGTTTTTT. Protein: CASSEVIGGKLFF.

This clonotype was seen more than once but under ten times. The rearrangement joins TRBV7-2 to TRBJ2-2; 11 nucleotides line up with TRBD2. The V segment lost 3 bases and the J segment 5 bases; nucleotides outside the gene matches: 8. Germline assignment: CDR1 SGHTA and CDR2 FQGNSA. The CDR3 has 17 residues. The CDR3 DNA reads TGTGCCAGCAGCTTGAGTAGCGGGAGGGCCTTGACCGGGGAGCTGTTTTTT. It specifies CASSLSSGRALTGELFF.

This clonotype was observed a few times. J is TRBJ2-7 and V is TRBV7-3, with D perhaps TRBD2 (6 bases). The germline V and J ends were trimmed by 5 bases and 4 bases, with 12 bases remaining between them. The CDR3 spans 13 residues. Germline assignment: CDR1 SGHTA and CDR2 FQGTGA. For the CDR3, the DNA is TGTGCCAGCAGCCGGGGAGGTCTTTACGAGCAGTACTTC. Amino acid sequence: CASSRGGLYEQYF.

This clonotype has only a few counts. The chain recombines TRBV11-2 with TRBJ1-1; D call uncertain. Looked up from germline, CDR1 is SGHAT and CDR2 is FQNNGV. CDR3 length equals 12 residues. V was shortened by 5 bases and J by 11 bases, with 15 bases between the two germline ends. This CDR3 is CASSRSQEVAFF. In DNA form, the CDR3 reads TGTGCCAGCAGCCGCTCCCAGGAGGTGGCTTTCTTT.

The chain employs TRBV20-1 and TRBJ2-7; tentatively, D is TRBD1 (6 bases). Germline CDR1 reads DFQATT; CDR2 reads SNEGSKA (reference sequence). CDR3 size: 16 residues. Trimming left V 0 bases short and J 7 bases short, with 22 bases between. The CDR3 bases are TGCAGTGCTAGAGACTCCTCCAAACAGGGTTCGGGTGAGCAGTACTTC. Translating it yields CSARDSSKQGSGEQYF.

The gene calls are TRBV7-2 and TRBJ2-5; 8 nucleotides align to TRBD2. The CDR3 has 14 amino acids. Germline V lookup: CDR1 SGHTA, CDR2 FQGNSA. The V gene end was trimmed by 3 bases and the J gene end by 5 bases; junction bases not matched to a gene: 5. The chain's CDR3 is CASSFSGGPETQYF. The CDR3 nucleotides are TGTGCCAGCAGCTTCTCGGGAGGGCCGGAGACCCAGTACTTC.

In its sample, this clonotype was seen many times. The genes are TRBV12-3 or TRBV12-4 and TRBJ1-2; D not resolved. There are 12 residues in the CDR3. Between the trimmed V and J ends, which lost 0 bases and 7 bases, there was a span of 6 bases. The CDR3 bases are TGTGCCAGCAGTTTAGCGATGAGTGGCTACACCTTC. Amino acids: CASSLAMSGYTF.

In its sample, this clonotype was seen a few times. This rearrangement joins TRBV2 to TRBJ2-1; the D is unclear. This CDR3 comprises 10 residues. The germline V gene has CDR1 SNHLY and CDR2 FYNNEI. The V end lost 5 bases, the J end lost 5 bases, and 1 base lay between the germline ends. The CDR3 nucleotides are TGTGCCAGCAGTAACAATGAGCAGTTCTTC. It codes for CASSNNEQFF.

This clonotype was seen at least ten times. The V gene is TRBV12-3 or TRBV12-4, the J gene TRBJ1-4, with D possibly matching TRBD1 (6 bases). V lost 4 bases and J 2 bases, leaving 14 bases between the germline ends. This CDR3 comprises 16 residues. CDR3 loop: CASSSQGYPTNEKLFF. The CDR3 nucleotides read TGTGCCAGCAGTTCACAGGGATATCCCACTAATGAAAAACTGTTTTTT.

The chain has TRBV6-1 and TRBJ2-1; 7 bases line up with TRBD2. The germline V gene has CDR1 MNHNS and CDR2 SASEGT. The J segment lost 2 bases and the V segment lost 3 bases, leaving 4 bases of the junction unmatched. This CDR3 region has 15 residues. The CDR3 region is CASSEAAGAYNEQFF. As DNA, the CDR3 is TGTGCCAGCAGTGAGGCCGCGGGAGCCTACAATGAGCAGTTCTTC.

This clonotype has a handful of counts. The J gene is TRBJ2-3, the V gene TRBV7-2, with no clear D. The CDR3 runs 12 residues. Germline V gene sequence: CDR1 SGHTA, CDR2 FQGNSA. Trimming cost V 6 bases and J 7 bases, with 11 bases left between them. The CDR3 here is CASSPGMNTQYF. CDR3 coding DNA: TGTGCCAGCAGTCCAGGAATGAATACGCAGTATTTT.

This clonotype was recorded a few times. The CDR3 DNA sequence: TGTGCCAGCAGCTTACTCGGACTCAACTCCTACGAGCAGTACTTC. Translation gives CASSLLGLNSYEQYF. The V gene is TRBV7-2, the J gene TRBJ2-7; tentatively, D is TRBD2 (5 bases). The ends were cut back, 2 bases at V and 0 bases at J, with 11 bases in the middle. Germline loops: CDR1 SGHTA, CDR2 FQGNSA. The CDR3 runs to 15 residues.